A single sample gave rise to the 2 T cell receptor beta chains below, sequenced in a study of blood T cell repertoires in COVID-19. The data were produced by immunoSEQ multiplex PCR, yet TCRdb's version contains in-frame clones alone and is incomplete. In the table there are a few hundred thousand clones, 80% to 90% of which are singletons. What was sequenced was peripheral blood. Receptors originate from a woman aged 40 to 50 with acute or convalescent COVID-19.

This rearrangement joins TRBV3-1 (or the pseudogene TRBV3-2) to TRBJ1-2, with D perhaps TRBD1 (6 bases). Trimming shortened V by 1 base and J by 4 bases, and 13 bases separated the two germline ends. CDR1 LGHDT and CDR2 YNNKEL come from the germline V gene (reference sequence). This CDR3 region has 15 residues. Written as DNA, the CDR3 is TGTGCCAGCAGCCAAGGTCGAGACAGGCGCTATGGCTACACCTTC. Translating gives CASSQGRDRRYGYTF.

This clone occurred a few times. CDR3: CASSPQLMENTEAFF. For the CDR3, the DNA is TGTGCCAGCAGTCCCCAACTAATGGAGAACACTGAAGCTTTCTTT. The rearrangement joins TRBV9 to TRBJ1-1; D remains ambiguous. This CDR3 has 15 amino acids. CDR1 SGDLS and CDR2 YYNGEE come from the germline V gene. V was cut by 5 bases and J by 1 base, with 15 bases left in between.